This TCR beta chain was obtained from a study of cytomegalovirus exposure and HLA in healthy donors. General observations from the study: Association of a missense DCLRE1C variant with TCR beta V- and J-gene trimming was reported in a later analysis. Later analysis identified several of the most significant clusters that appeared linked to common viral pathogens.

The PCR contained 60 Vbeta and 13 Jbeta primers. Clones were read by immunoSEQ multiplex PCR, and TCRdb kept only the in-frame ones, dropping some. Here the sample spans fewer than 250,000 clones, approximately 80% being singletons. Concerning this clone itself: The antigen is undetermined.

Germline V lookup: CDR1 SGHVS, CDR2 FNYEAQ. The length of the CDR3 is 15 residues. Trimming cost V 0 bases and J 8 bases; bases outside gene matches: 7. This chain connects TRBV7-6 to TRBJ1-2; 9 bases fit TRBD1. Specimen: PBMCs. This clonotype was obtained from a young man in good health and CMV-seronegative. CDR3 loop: CASSLAGQGPVGYTF. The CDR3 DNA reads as TGTGCCAGCAGCTTAGCCGGACAGGGGCCCGTCGGCTACACCTTC. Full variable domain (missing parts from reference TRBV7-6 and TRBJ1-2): GAGVSQSPRYKVTKRGQDVALRCDPISGHVSLYWYRQALGQGPEFLTYFNYEAQQDKSGLPNDRFSAERPEGSISTLTIQRTEQRDSAMYRCASSLAGQGPVGYTFGSGTRLTVV.